This TCR beta chain comes out of a study of beta chain features in type 1 diabetes listed by TCRdb under 2018. As for the study more broadly: Mean age, gender distribution, total cell number and subset yield were not different between patients and healthy donors. A total of some 100,000,000 sorted cells were examined across all samples, and the number of cells per subset was strongly correlated with RNA yield. The study compared TCRB repertoires of sorted circulating CD4+ T cell subsets between recently diagnosed type 1 diabetes patients and matched healthy donors. Regulatory and stem cell-like memory subsets were obtained from only 8 patients and roughly eight healthy donors, while naive and central memory subsets were obtained from all 30 or so donors.

Each donor gave one peripheral blood draw, averaging roughly 100 mL, which was collected into heparinised tubes. Using a panel that included CD45RO, CCR7, CD25, CD127, CD95 and CD27, naive, central memory, regulatory and stem cell-like memory CD4+ T cells were sorted on a BD FACSAria II. Purity was above 95% for every sorted population. PBMCs were isolated right away by Lymphoprep density gradient centrifugation and were stained directly, without culture. To minimize batch effects, samples were stained and sorted in pairs, one healthy donor with one patient per experiment. This clone has more than one count but fewer than ten. The specificity of this receptor is unknown. Nothing much larger sits one base from this clone, and base qualities are not available. Overall study outcomes, separate from this receptor: Naive, central memory and regulatory TCRB repertoires appeared to be more similar among patients than among healthy donors. Patients with type 1 diabetes made fewer insertions and deleted more nucleotides at VDJ recombination sites, implying thymic rearrangement abnormalities. In all four CD4+ subsets, TCRB CDR3 length was moderately but significantly shorter in type 1 diabetes patients. Because cDNA was sequenced instead of genomic DNA, activated cells with high expression could be over-represented, although the groups did not differ in activation or CD3 levels. Shorter templates might be favored by PCR, yet because patient and control samples were amplified and corrected together, any such skew would affect both groups equally. HLA sub-analyses involved small numbers of individuals, so any influence of HLA type on TCRB rearrangement remained unresolved.

All of the isolated RNA was reverse transcribed with the High Capacity cDNA Reverse Transcription Kit, so expressed TCRB transcripts were sequenced. Naive, central memory and regulatory T cell samples underwent deep immunoSEQ sequencing, averaging about 3.57 million total reads per sample. Sorted cells were lysed in RLT buffer and RNA was extracted with DNase-treated RNeasy Micro or Mini kits, depending on cell number. Each cell subset was processed separately to prevent cross-contamination, with patient and healthy donor samples processed together. TCRB sequences were amplified from cDNA with the immunoSEQ multiplex PCR, producing 87-bp fragments spanning the CDR3 region. Sequencing of the amplicons was performed on the Illumina HiSeq platform. As for the original processing: PCR bias was computationally corrected using synthetic template baselines, reads within Hamming distance 2 were collapsed, and singletons that could not be merged were discarded. Reads were aligned against IMGT so that V, D and J genes, CDR3 length and insertions or deletions at six rearrangement sites could be assigned. Within each subset, clonotype counts were normalized to sorted cell number, after which true diversity and Gini coefficients were computed with the tcR R package. The overlap coefficient, calculated on TCRB nucleotide sequences, was used to measure repertoire sharing. As a proxy for the pre-selection repertoire, out-of-frame TCRB sequences from naive cells were analyzed. This is the immuneACCESS table as TCRdb keeps it, with only in-frame sequences that have V and J called. A part of the clones is gone; compared with another copy, unresolved V genes explain less than half, and the rest is unexplained. V, J and clone size are taken as reported in that table, and D and trimming were inferred from the DNA itself. The sample table shows a few hundred thousand clones, and 11% to 15% are seen once. The ten largest clonotypes hold approximately 0.038% of the sample.

The sequenced sample was naive CD4+ T cells from blood. The sample's cell subset or site label, in plain terms: true naive CD4+ T cells. This TCR was sampled from a young man in good health.

The nucleotides are TGCGCCAGCAGCGCCCCAACCGGGACGGAGGTCTTCGGGGCCAACGTCCTGACTTTC. This encodes CASSAPTGTEVFGANVLTF. The receptor chain draws on TRBV5-1 and TRBJ2-6; the D gene is tentatively TRBD1 or TRBD2, each matching 5 bases. The CDR3 goes from the cysteine to the phenylalanine over 19 residues. The only DNA kept is the CDR3, 57 bases in frame from the first base. Relative to germline, V is 4 bases shorter and J is 4 bases shorter, with 24 bases between their ends. CDR1 and CDR2 were assigned from the germline V gene as SGHRS and YFSETQ.